A selection of T cell receptor beta chains follows, all from one sample in a study of cytomegalovirus exposure and HLA in healthy donors. The data were produced by immunoSEQ multiplex PCR, yet TCRdb's version contains in-frame clones alone and is incomplete. The sample lists about 140,000 clones; 73% were seen once. The specimen was PBMCs. Every receptor here comes from a woman in her thirties or forties in good health and CMV-seronegative. CDR3s include the opening cysteine and the closing phenylalanine or tryptophan. The D gene is left open where the match is weak. Only some rows state a clone size, as once, few, many or a class for expanded clones.

.	TRBV5-5	once	TRBJ2-2	CASSLGQGLNTGELFF	TGTGCCAGCAGCTTGGGTCAGGGGCTGAACACCGGGGAGCTGTTTTTT
.	TRBV7-2	.	TRBJ1-5	CASSLVAGGNQPQHF	TGTGCCAGCAGCTTAGTGGCAGGGGGCAATCAGCCCCAGCATTTT
TRBD1	TRBV2	few	TRBJ2-6	CASSVETGGSGANVLTF	TGTGCCAGCAGCGTGGAGACAGGGGGCTCTGGGGCCAACGTCCTGACTTTC
.	TRBV19	.	TRBJ2-3	CASTKDIFSTDTQYF	TGTGCCAGTACCAAGGACATCTTTAGCACAGATACGCAGTATTTT
.	TRBV7-9	.	TRBJ2-7	CASSLPGSGEQYF	TGTGCCAGCAGCCTCCCGGGGAGCGGCGAGCAGTACTTC
.	TRBV4-1	few	TRBJ2-3	CASSQVGGGYTQYF	TGCGCCAGCAGCCAAGTTGGCGGAGGGTATACGCAGTATTTT
.	TRBV28	.	TRBJ1-2	CASSLLSGGTYGYTF	TGTGCCAGCAGTTTACTTTCCGGGGGGACTTATGGCTACACCTTC
.	TRBV28	.	TRBJ2-5	CASNIIGSQETQYF	TGTGCCAGCAACATTATTGGCAGCCAAGAGACCCAGTACTTC
TRBD1	TRBV7-9	.	TRBJ1-2	CASSPPGTVGYGYTF	TGTGCCAGCAGCCCACCCGGGACAGTGGGCTATGGCTACACCTTC
.	TRBV7-3	.	TRBJ2-3	CASSLTGSTTRYTDTQYF	TGTGCCAGCAGCTTAACGGGTAGCACGACCCGTTACACAGATACGCAGTATTTT
.	TRBV2	.	TRBJ2-3	CASKAGTSTDTQYF	TGTGCCAGCAAGGCGGGAACTAGCACAGATACGCAGTATTTT
.	TRBV11-2	.	TRBJ1-1	CASSHSPGIGPGNTEAFF	TGTGCCAGCAGCCATAGCCCAGGGATCGGCCCGGGGAACACTGAAGCTTTCTTT
.	TRBV18	few	TRBJ2-7	CASSPNTPPYEQYF	TGTGCCAGCTCACCTAACACCCCACCCTACGAGCAGTACTTC
TRBD1	TRBV6-5	.	TRBJ2-7	CASSYESGTGGHEQYF	TGTGCCAGCAGTTACGAATCCGGGACAGGGGGCCACGAGCAGTACTTC
TRBD1	TRBV25-1	.	TRBJ2-7	CASRTGGSYEQYF	TGTGCCAGCAGAACAGGGGGCTCCTACGAGCAGTACTTC
TRBD1	TRBV7-2	.	TRBJ2-7	CASSFGTGHYEQYF	TGTGCCAGCAGCTTTGGGACAGGGCACTACGAGCAGTACTTC
.	TRBV29-1	few	TRBJ1-1	CSVIRGIMNTEAFF	TGCAGCGTGATAAGGGGGATTATGAACACTGAAGCTTTCTTT
.	TRBV7-2	.	TRBJ1-4	CASSLAQGLNEKLFF	TGTGCCAGCAGCTTAGCACAGGGTTTAAATGAAAAACTGTTTTTT
.	TRBV7-2	once	TRBJ1-1	CASSAGVRVTAFF	TGTGCCAGCAGCGCAGGGGTTCGGGTTACGGCTTTCTTT
TRBD2	TRBV2	.	TRBJ2-1	CASSEALLALEQFF	TGTGCCAGCAGTGAAGCCCTACTAGCGCTCGAGCAGTTCTTC
TRBD1	TRBV9	.	TRBJ1-2	CASSVDARDSSGYTF	TGTGCCAGCAGCGTAGACGCGAGGGACAGCTCTGGCTACACCTTC
TRBD1	TRBV11-3	.	TRBJ2-7	CASSLSRQGSEQYF	TGTGCCAGCAGCTTGAGTCGACAGGGTTCCGAGCAGTACTTC
.	TRBV5-1	few	TRBJ1-3	CASRRESSGNTIYF	TGCGCCAGCAGAAGGGAGAGCTCTGGAAACACCATATATTTT